A selection of T cell receptor beta chains follows, all from one sample in a study of shared clonotypes between healthy human individuals. This table comes from immunoSEQ multiplex PCR, and its TCRdb copy is limited to in-frame clones, with some not included. This table has about 520,000 clones, about 96% appearing once. What was sequenced was naive CD4+ T cells sorted from blood. The receptors were gathered from a woman in her twenties or thirties in good health. The CDR3 runs from the conserved cysteine through the conserved F or W.

V: TRBV19
CDR3: CASSIRGGREYEQYF

V: TRBV7-3
CDR3: CASSRQGTGELFF

V: TRBV20-1
CDR3: CSARRADTQYF

V: TRBV29-1
CDR3: CSVWAGYTEAFF

V: TRBV4-2
CDR3: CASSHSRGSGELFF

V: TRBV28
CDR3: CASSLVDEVPSNYGYTF

V: TRBV29-1
CDR3: CSVDTGTRAFF

V: TRBV11-2
CDR3: CASSLVAGISYNEQFF

V: TRBV4-1
CDR3: CASSQSTDRANYGYTF

V: TRBV4-1
CDR3: CASSLSTGEEKLFF

V: TRBV6-1
CDR3: CASSDSHYEQYF

V: TRBV5-1
CDR3: CASNIRTSQETQYF

V: TRBV4-2
CDR3: CASSQSGGIMIETQYF

V: TRBV6-1
CDR3: CASREPRGISYEQYF

V: TRBV29-1
CDR3: CSVLRDLRGEQYF

V: TRBV5-4
CDR3: CASSPQSIGSSEQYF

V: TRBV27
CDR3: CASSLQGGAPYNEQFF

V: TRBV21-1
CDR3: CASSKKGTSGYSYNEQFF

V: TRBV5-1
CDR3: CASSDPRDISYEQYF

V: TRBV19
CDR3: CASSPGQGQTQYF

V: TRBV5-3
CDR3: CARSLANYGYTF

V: TRBV29-1
CDR3: CSAARTEMNTEAFF

V: TRBV5-1
CDR3: CASSTRQGANTGELFF

V: TRBV18
CDR3: CASSPGTAYEQYF

V: TRBV15
CDR3: CATSRERQGAGYEQYF

V: TRBV29-1
CDR3: CSAGYYSRAGNTIYF